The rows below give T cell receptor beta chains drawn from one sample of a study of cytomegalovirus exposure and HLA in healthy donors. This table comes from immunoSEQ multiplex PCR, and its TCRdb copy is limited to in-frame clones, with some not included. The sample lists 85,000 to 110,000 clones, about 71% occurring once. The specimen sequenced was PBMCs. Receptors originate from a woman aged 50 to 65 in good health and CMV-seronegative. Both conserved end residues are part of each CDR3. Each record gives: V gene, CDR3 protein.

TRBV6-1,CASSGRTGGAADTQYF
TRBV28,CASSRESYEQYF
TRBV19,CASSPRSGRNQPQHF
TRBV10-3,CATGLAENYEQYF
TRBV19,CASSIGLAGGNRAKNIQYF
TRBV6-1,CASSEGVTSGYQETQYF
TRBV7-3,CASSTWTGGQYEQYF
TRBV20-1,CSANPGTEAFF
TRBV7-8,CASSLARAGVRSSYNEQFF
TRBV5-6,CASSYVGGGNQPQHF